Below, 19 T cell receptor beta chains from the same sample are listed, as sequenced in a study of tumor-infiltrating lymphocytes in oesophageal squamous cell carcinoma (dated by TCRdb to the mid-2010s). The receptor library was made with PCR. The sequencer was an Illumina HiSeq 2000. TCRdb reprocessed the public reads (quality trimming at Q25 with fastp, clone calling with MiXCR) and kept in-frame beta chains. All rows with the same CDR3 protein become a single entry with the most common DNA and genes. In all, the sample holds 9,900 or so distinct CDR3 sequences, and about 53% of those were seen once. The ten most abundant clones make up 30% to 45% of the sample. Input material: esophageal tumor tissue. The receptors here all came from a female donor with esophageal squamous cell carcinoma.

In its sample, this clonotype was seen many times. The chain combines TRBV6-4 with TRBJ2-1; 15 bases align to TRBD2. CDR1 MRHNA and CDR2 SNTAGT come from the germline V gene. V lost 6 bases and J lost 8; bases outside the gene matches: 5. The CDR3 runs 15 residues. The CDR3 protein is CASSRTSGRGDEQFF. CDR3 nucleotides: TGTGCCAGCAGCAGGACTAGCGGGAGGGGAGATGAGCAGTTCTTC.

This sequence joins TRBV7-4 and TRBJ1-1; the D is unclear. The CDR3 extends over 13 amino acids. Trimming took 4 bases from V and 8 from J, leaving 14 bases between them. The germline gives CDR1 SGHVT, CDR2 SQSDAQ. The CDR3 nucleotides are TGTGCCAGCAGCTGGTTTGTGGGCACCGAAGCTTTCTTT. Residues: CASSWFVGTEAFF.

Note on this clonotype: The conserved final phenylalanine or tryptophan is absent from the CDR3, which likely points to a read error. The limits of the CDR3 on the DNA are not certain, so only TCRdb's listed CDR3 is given. The V call is TRBV5-8, the J call TRBJ1-1; TRBD1 reflects the table's D call only, with no check against the DNA. Counting both end residues, the CDR3 totals 19 amino acids. Germline CDR1 reads SGHTS; CDR2 reads YDEGEE. The CDR3 sequence is CARSLTVEDSSSTSSTSVR.

This clonotype was found many times. A read error may explain this, as a much larger clone is one base away. This chain links TRBV6-1 with TRBJ2-7; the D is unclear. This CDR3 is built from 11 residues. The germline gives CDR1 MNHNS, CDR2 SASEGT. With 7 bases removed from V and 7 bases from J, the gap between germline ends came to 11 bases. The CDR3 nucleotides are TGTGCCAGCAATCGTGCGAATGAGCAGTACTTC. Protein product: CASNRANEQYF.

The chain carries TRBV5-8 and TRBJ1-1, with D hard to call. CDR1 and CDR2 from the germline V gene are SGHTS and YDEGEE. V dropped 4 bases and J dropped 0 bases, with 19 bases sitting between them. This CDR3 has 17 residues. The CDR3 reads CASSPSLRFVLNTEAFF. DNA of the CDR3: TGTGCCAGCAGCCCGAGTCTCAGATTTGTGCTGAACACTGAAGCTTTCTTT.

By sample fraction, this clonotype is large. The chain uses TRBV7-2 and TRBJ2-1; D may be TRBD2 (6 bases). The CDR3 is 15 amino acids. Trimming left V 4 bases short and J 4 bases short, with 14 bases between. Germline V gene lookup returns CDR1 SGHTA and CDR2 FQGNSA. The CDR3 spells CASSSGSGGYNEQFF. CDR3 nucleotide sequence: TGTGCCAGCAGCTCCGGGAGCGGTGGATACAATGAGCAGTTCTTC.

The rearrangement joins TRBV7-9 to TRBJ2-5, with TRBD1 identical over 7 bases. The V segment lost 5 bases and the J segment 5 bases; nucleotides outside the gene matches: 8. CDR1 is SEHNR and CDR2 is FQNEAQ in the germline V gene (reference sequence). This CDR3 is built from 14 residues. CDR3 nucleotides: TGTGCCAGCAGCATCGGGACAGCCACCGAGACCCAGTACTTC. This sequence encodes CASSIGTATETQYF.

The chain's CDR3 is CASSYEGTAEQYF. CDR3 DNA: TGTGCCAGCAGTTATGAAGGGACAGCCGAGCAGTACTTC. The rearrangement links TRBV6-1 to TRBJ2-1, with TRBD1 matching over 7 bases. Judging by the DNA end, TRBJ2-7 fits better; the J call may be wrong. This CDR3 has 13 amino acids. Germline V gene lookup returns CDR1 MNHNS and CDR2 SASEGT.

This clonotype was recorded a few times. A read error may be the cause here, since a much bigger clone is one base away. V is TRBV5-1 and J is TRBJ2-7; D unresolved. The V end was cut by 4 bases, the J end by 7 bases, with 18 bases between. Looked up from germline, CDR1 is SGHRS and CDR2 is YFSETQ. The CDR3 length is 14 residues. Here the CDR3 DNA reads TGCGCCAGCAGCATCGGTATAGGTTGGAATGAGCAGTACTTC. This encodes CASSIGIGWNEQYF.

This clonotype appeared a single time. The chain carries TRBV7-2 and TRBJ2-2, with no clear D. The CDR3 is 12 residues long. Per germline, CDR1 SGHTA and CDR2 FQGNSA. V was trimmed by 2 bases and J by 7 bases, leaving 5 bases between them. The DNA for the CDR3 is TGTGCCAGCAGCTTAATTGTCGGGGAGCTGTTTTTT. This translates into CASSLIVGELFF.

This chain's CDR3 is CASSLGTGIHEQFF. The CDR3 DNA is TGTGCCAGCAGCTTGGGGACAGGGATCCATGAGCAGTTCTTC. V gene TRBV7-9 combines with J gene TRBJ2-1; 9 nucleotides align to TRBD1. This CDR3 is 14 amino acids long. V lost 3 bases and J lost 8; bases outside the gene matches: 5. CDR1 is SEHNR and CDR2 is FQNEAQ in the germline V gene (reference sequence).

This clonotype was seen once. The chain uses TRBV20-1 and TRBJ2-4; 12 positions agree with TRBD2. The end of the DNA aligns better with TRBJ2-5, so the J call may be wrong. Germline V lookup: CDR1 DFQATT, CDR2 SNEGSKA (reference sequence). This CDR3 contains 16 residues. CDR3 in amino acids: CSAPRGGLAGQETQYF. CDR3 in DNA: TGCAGTGCCCCGCGAGGGGGACTAGCGGGCCAAGAGACCCAGTACTTC.

This clonotype has just a few counts. This chain connects TRBV7-2 to TRBJ2-6; tentatively, D is TRBD2 (6 bases). V was trimmed by 1 base and J by 0 bases, leaving 19 bases between them. This CDR3 has 20 amino acids. Germline CDR1 is SGHTA and CDR2 is FQGNSA. The CDR3 DNA follows: TGTGCCAGCAGCTTAGAACGACCGGGACTGTTATCCTCTGGGGCCAACGTCCTGACTTTC. This codes for CASSLERPGLLSSGANVLTF. Looking up the rest from reference TRBV7-2 and TRBJ2-6 gives the full variable domain: GAGVSQSPSNKVTEKGKDVELRCDPISGHTALYWYRQSLGQGLEFLIYFQGNSAPDKSGLPSDRFSAERTGGSVSTLTIQRTQQEDSAVYLCASSLERPGLLSSGANVLTFGAGSRLTVL.

The chain links TRBV7-9 to TRBJ2-6; TRBD2 might be the D (6 bases). The V gene lost 5 bases and the J gene lost 2 bases, with 10 bases spanning the gap. The CDR3 has 15 amino acids. Germline CDR1 reads SEHNR; CDR2 reads FQNEAQ (reference sequence). The CDR3 DNA sequence: TGTGCCAGCAGCCCCTGGGGGGCTGGGGCCAACGTCCTGACTTTC. This sequence encodes CASSPWGAGANVLTF. Full variable domain (remainder filled in from reference TRBV7-9 and TRBJ2-6): DTGVSQNPRHKITKRGQNVTFRCDPISEHNRLYWYRQTLGQGPEFLTYFQNEAQLEKSRLLSDRFSAERPKGSFSTLEIQRTEQGDSAMYLCASSPWGAGANVLTFGAGSRLTVL.

This clonotype was counted only a few times. The chain couples TRBV7-9 to TRBJ2-5, with 9 bases fitting TRBD1. The closer fit of TRBJ2-1 to the DNA end suggests the J call may be wrong. CDR3 size: 16 residues. Per germline, CDR1 SEHNR and CDR2 FQNEAQ (reference sequence). The CDR3 is CASSSRRQGDRNEQFF. CDR3 nucleotides: TGTGCCAGCAGCTCACGACGACAGGGGGATAGGAATGAGCAGTTCTTC.

This chain connects TRBV7-2 to TRBJ2-1; D unclear. Germline lookup yields CDR1 SGHTA and CDR2 FQGNSA. Trimming shortened V by 5 bases and J by 3 bases, and 14 bases separated the two germline ends. The CDR3 runs to 15 residues. The chain's CDR3 is CASSLNTDYYNEQFF. The CDR3 DNA reads as TGTGCCAGCAGCCTAAATACAGATTACTACAATGAGCAGTTCTTC.

This clonotype appeared many times. The chain combines TRBV7-2 with TRBJ2-5; D perhaps matches TRBD2 (6 bases). This CDR3 has 11 amino acids. Per the germline V gene, CDR1 is SGHTA and CDR2 is FQGNSA. V lost 5 bases and J lost 8, with 9 bases in between. The CDR3 region is CASSPGTTQYF. Here the CDR3 DNA reads TGTGCCAGCAGCCCGGGGACTACCCAGTACTTC.

The chain joins TRBV10-3 to TRBJ2-7, with no clear D. TRBJ2-1 explains the end of the DNA better; the J call may be wrong. This CDR3 is built from 13 residues. The germline V gene has CDR1 ENHRY and CDR2 SYGVKD. Written as DNA, the CDR3 is TGTGCCACCGAAAGGGAATGGGACAATGAGCAGTTCTTC. Translating gives CATEREWDNEQFF.

The rearrangement links TRBV7-9 to TRBJ2-3; D tentatively fits TRBD1 or TRBD2 (5 bases each). Trimming cost V 1 base and J 2 bases, with 7 bases left between them. The germline gives CDR1 SEHNR, CDR2 FQNEAQ (reference sequence). This CDR3 has 14 residues. In DNA form, the CDR3 reads TGTGCCAGCAGCTTAGGAGGGGCCACAGATACGCAGTATTTT. As protein: CASSLGGATDTQYF.